This T cell receptor beta chain was obtained from a study of cytomegalovirus exposure and HLA in healthy donors. Across the study: The roughly 120 validation repertoires, a later analysis reported, used the same platform as the 666 first-cohort repertoires.

Whole-study findings and limits: One later analysis, an examination of the roughly 110 validation repertoires, found that first-cohort TCR clusters tended to co-occur in them. Associated with cytomegalovirus, according to the listing, were 150 to 200 TCR beta chains.

Trimming took off 2 bases at V and 6 bases at J, with 9 bases between the two ends. Germline V gene data show CDR1 as GTSNPN and CDR2 as SVGIG (reference sequence). The CDR3 loop spans 12 amino acids. On this clone: The antigen is not known.

Only in-frame clones appear in the TCRdb table, and some are missing; sequencing was by immunoSEQ multiplex PCR. The sample contains 55,000 to 65,000 clones, roughly 90% of which appear only once. The genes are TRBV30 and TRBJ2-3; D perhaps matches TRBD2 (5 bases). Sequencing was performed on PBMCs. The TCR was taken from a man younger than 35 in good health and CMV-seronegative. The DNA of the CDR3 is TGTGCCTGGAGTCAACGGAGGGATACGCAGTATTTT. It codes for CAWSQRRDTQYF.